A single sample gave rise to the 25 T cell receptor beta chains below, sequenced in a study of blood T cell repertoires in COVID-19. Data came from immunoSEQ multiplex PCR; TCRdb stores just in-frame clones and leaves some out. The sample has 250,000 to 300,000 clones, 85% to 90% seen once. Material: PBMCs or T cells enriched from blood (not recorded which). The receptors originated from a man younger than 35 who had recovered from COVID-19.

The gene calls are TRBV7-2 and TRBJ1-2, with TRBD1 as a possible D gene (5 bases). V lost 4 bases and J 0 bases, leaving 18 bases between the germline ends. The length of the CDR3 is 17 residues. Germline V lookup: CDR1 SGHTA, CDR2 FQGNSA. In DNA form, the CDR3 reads TGTGCCAGCAGCTCCACACCTCACAGGTCATCTAACTATGGCTACACCTTC. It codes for CASSSTPHRSSNYGYTF.

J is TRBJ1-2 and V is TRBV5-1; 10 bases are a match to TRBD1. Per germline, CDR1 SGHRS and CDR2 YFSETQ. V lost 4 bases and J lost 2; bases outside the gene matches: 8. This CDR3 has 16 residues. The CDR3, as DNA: TGCGCCAGCAGCGGACTCCGGGACAGGGGAAACTATGGCTACACCTTC. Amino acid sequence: CASSGLRDRGNYGYTF.

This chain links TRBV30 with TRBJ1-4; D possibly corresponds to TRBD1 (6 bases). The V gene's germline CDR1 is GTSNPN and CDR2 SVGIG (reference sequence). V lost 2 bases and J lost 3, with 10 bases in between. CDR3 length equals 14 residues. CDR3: CAWSTGLPNEKLFF. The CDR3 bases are TGTGCCTGGAGTACAGGGCTTCCTAATGAAAAACTGTTTTTT.

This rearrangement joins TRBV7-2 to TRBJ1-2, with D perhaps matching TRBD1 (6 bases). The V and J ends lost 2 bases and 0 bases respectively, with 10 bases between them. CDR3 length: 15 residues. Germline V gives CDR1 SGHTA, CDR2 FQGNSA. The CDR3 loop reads CASSLQYRANYGYTF. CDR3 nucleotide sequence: TGTGCCAGCAGCTTACAGTACAGGGCTAACTATGGCTACACCTTC.

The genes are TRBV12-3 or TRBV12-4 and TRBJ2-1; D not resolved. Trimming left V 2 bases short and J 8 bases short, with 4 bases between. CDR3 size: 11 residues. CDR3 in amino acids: CASSLQYEQFF. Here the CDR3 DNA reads TGTGCCAGCAGTTTACAGTATGAGCAGTTCTTC.

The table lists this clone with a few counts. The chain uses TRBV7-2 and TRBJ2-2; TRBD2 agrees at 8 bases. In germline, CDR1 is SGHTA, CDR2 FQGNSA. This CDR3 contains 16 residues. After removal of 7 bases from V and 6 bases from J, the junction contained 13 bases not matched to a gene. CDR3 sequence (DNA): TGTGCCAGCAACCCCGCGGGGGGTATATCCTCCGGGGAGCTGTTTTTT. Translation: CASNPAGGISSGELFF.

CDR3: CASSRIAGYEQYF. The CDR3, as DNA: TGCGCCAGCAGCAGAATAGCGGGCTACGAGCAGTACTTC. The chain is built from TRBV5-1 and TRBJ2-7, with 7 bases aligning to TRBD2. The ends lost 4 bases at V and 3 bases at J; junction bases unmatched: 4. This CDR3 is 13 amino acids long. The germline CDR1 and CDR2 sequences are SGHRS and YFSETQ.

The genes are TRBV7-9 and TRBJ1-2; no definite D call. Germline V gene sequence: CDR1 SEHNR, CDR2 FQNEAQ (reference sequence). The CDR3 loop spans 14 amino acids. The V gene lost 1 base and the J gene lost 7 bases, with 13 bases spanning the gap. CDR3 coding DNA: TGTGCCAGCAGCTTAGAAGTACTCACGGGTGGCTACACCTTC. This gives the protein CASSLEVLTGGYTF.

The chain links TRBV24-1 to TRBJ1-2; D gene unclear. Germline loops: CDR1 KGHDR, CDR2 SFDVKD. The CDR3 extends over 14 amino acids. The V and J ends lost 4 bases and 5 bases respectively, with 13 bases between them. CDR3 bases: TGTGCCACCAGTGACCCCGCGATGTGGTATGGCTACACCTTC. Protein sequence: CATSDPAMWYGYTF.

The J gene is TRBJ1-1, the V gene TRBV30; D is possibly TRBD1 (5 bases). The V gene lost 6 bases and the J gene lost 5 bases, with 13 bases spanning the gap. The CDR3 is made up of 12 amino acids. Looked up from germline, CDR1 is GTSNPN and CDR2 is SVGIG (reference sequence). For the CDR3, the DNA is TGTGCCTGCCTTCCGGGGGTAACTGAAGCTTTCTTT. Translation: CACLPGVTEAFF.

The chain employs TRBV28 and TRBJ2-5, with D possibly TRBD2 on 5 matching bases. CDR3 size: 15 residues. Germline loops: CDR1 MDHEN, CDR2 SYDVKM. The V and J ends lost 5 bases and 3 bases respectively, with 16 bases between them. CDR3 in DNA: TGTGCCAGCAGTCCCCCCCGGGAAGTAAAAGAGACCCAGTACTTC. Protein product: CASSPPREVKETQYF.

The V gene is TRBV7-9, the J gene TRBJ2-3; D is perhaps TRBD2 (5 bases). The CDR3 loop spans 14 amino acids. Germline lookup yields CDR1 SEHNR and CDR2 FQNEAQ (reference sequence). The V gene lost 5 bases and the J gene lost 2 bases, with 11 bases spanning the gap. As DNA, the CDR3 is TGTGCCAGCAGCCGGACGGGGTACACAGATACGCAGTATTTT. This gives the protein CASSRTGYTDTQYF. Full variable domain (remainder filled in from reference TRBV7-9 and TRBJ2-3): DTGVSQNPRHKITKRGQNVTFRCDPISEHNRLYWYRQTLGQGPEFLTYFQNEAQLEKSRLLSDRFSAERPKGSFSTLEIQRTEQGDSAMYLCASSRTGYTDTQYFGPGTRLTVL.

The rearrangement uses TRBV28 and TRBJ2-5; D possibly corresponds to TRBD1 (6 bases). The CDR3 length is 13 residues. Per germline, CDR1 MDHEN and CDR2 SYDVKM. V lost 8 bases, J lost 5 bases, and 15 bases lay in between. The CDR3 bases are TGTGCCAGCTACAGGGTCAATAAGGAGACCCAGTACTTC. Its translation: CASYRVNKETQYF.

The CDR3 loop reads CAISHGELSSYNEQFF. The DNA for the CDR3 is TGTGCCATCAGTCACGGGGAACTTTCCTCCTACAATGAGCAGTTCTTC. The chain recombines TRBV10-3 with TRBJ2-1, with a weak D call TRBD2 (5 bases). This CDR3 region has 16 residues. In germline, CDR1 is ENHRY, CDR2 SYGVKD. Trimming took off 5 bases at V and 0 bases at J, with 14 bases between the two ends.

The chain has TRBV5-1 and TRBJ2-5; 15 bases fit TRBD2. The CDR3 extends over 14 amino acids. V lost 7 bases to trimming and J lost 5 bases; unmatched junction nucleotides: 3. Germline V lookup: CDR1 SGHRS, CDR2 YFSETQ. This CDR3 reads CASGTSGGTETQYF. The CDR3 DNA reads TGCGCCAGCGGGACTAGCGGGGGGACGGAGACCCAGTACTTC. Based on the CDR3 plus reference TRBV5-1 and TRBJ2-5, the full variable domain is KAGVTQTPRYLIKTRGQQVTLSCSPISGHRSVSWYQQTPGQGLQFLFEYFSETQRNKGNFPGRFSGRQFSNSRSEMNVSTLELGDSALYLCASGTSGGTETQYFGPGTRLLVL.

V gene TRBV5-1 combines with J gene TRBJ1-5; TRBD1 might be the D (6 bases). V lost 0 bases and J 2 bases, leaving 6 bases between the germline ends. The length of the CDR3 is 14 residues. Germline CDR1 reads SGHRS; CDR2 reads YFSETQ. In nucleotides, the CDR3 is TGCGCCAGCAGCTTGGAGGGGGGCAATCAGCCCCAGCATTTT. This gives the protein CASSLEGGNQPQHF.

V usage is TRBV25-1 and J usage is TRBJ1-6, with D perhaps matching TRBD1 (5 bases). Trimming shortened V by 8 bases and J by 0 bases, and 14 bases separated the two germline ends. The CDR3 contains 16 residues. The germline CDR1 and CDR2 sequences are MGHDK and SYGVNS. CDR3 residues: CASLGHYLSYNSPLHF. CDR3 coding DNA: TGTGCCAGCCTCGGACATTACCTCTCCTATAATTCACCCCTCCACTTT.

The CDR3 sequence is CASSRVGTGARDTIYF. In DNA form, the CDR3 reads TGTGCCAGCAGCCGGGTGGGGACAGGGGCCAGGGACACCATATATTTT. The chain has TRBV9 and TRBJ1-3; 10 positions agree with TRBD1. J gave up 8 bases and V 4 bases, and 12 bases lay outside the gene matches. CDR1 and CDR2 (germline): SGDLS, YYNGEE. This CDR3 contains 16 residues.

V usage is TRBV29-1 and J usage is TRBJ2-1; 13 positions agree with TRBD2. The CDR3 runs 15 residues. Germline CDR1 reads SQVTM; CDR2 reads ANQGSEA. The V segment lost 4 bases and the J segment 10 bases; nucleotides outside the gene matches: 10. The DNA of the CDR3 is TGCAGCGTTGCCGGACTAGCGGGGGCCTTAGGGGAGCAGTTCTTC. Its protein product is CSVAGLAGALGEQFF.

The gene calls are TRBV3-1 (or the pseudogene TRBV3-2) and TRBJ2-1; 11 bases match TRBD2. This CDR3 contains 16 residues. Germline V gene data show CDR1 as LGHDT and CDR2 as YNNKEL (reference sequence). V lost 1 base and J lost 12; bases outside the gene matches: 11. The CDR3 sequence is CASSQGASGRITGQFF. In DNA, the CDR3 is TGTGCCAGCAGCCAAGGGGCTAGCGGGAGGATTACAGGGCAGTTCTTC.

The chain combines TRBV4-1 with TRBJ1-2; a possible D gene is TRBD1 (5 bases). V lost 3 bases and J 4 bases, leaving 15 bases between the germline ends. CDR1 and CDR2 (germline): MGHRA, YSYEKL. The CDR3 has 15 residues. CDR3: CASSHPSSGGYGYTF. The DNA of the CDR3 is TGCGCCAGCAGCCATCCCTCCTCGGGGGGCTATGGCTACACCTTC.

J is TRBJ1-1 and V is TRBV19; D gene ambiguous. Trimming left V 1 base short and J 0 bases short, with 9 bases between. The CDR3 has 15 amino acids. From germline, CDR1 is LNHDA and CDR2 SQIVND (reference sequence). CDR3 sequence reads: CASSIGEFMNTEAFF. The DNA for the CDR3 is TGTGCCAGTAGTATAGGAGAATTCATGAACACTGAAGCTTTCTTT.

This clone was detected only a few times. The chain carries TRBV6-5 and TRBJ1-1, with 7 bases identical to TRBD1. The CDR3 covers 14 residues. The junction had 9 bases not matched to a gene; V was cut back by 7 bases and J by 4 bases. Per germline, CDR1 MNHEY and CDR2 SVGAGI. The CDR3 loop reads CASNWSGGGTEAFF. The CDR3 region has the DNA TGTGCCAGCAACTGGTCAGGGGGAGGCACTGAAGCTTTCTTT.

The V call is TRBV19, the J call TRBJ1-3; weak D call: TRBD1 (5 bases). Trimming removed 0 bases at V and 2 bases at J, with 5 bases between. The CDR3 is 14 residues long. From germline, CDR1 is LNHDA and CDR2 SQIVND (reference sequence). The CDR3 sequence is CASSIEGAGNTIYF. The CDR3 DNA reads TGTGCCAGTAGTATAGAAGGGGCTGGAAACACCATATATTTT.

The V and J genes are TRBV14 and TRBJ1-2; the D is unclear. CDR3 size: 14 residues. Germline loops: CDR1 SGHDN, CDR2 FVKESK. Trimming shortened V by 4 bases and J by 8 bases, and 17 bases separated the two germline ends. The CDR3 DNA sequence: TGTGCCAGCAGCCGTTTGGCAGCTAACAGCGGCTACACCTTC. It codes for CASSRLAANSGYTF.